The sequence of this T cell receptor (beta chain) was determined in a study of cytomegalovirus exposure and HLA in healthy donors. The primer mix had 60 Vbeta and 13 Jbeta primers. Data came from immunoSEQ multiplex PCR; TCRdb stores just in-frame clones and leaves some out. Among approximately 160,000 clones listed, around 76% were seen once. This clone turned up a few times. Germline assignment: CDR1 SGHKS and CDR2 YYEKEE (reference sequence). This CDR3 has 14 amino acids. Trimming took 4 bases from V and 5 from J, leaving 10 bases between them. It was healthy bone marrow donors who served as donors.

The TCR was taken from a woman aged 40 to 50 in good health and CMV-seronegative. V usage is TRBV5-5 and J usage is TRBJ1-6; D is undetermined. The specimen was PBMCs. This CDR3 is CASSLGANNSPLHF. CDR3 DNA: TGTGCCAGCAGCCTGGGAGCGAATAATTCACCCCTCCACTTT.